These 30 T cell receptor beta chains share one sample of origin, sequenced in a study of OX40 agonist ivuxolimab in advanced cancers. TCRdb keeps only in-frame clones here, not all; method: immunoSEQ multiplex PCR. The table includes 70,000 to 95,000 clones, 90% detected once. The sequences come from CD4+ or CD8+ T cells sorted from blood, collected in a trial of the OX40 agonist ivuxolimab. The receptors here all came from an adult with an advanced solid tumor such as melanoma, head and neck, liver or kidney cancer.

The chain has TRBV6-5 and TRBJ1-1; D gene unclear. Trimming removed 6 bases from V and 0 bases from J, with 8 bases in between. Per the germline V gene, CDR1 is MNHEY and CDR2 is SVGAGI. The CDR3 is 13 residues long. The CDR3 is CASRRTVNTEAFF. The CDR3 DNA is TGTGCCAGCAGGCGTACAGTGAACACTGAAGCTTTCTTT.

This clone was counted a few times. V and J are TRBV28 and TRBJ1-6; no clear D. Germline loops: CDR1 MDHEN, CDR2 SYDVKM. Deletions cut 5 bases from V and 8 bases from J, with 10 bases between. This CDR3 is built from 13 residues. The CDR3 region is CASSRLDYSPLHF. The CDR3 bases are TGTGCCAGCAGTCGACTAGATTATTCACCCCTCCACTTT.

The V and J genes are TRBV9 and TRBJ2-1, with D perhaps matching TRBD1 or TRBD2 (6 bases each). CDR1 SGDLS and CDR2 YYNGEE come from the germline V gene. Between the trimmed V and J ends, which lost 1 base and 4 bases, there was a span of 12 bases. The CDR3 contains 15 residues. This chain's CDR3 is CASSVRQAGYNEQFF. CDR3 bases: TGTGCCAGCAGCGTACGACAGGCGGGGTACAATGAGCAGTTCTTC.

This clone was seen just once. This chain connects TRBV7-4 to TRBJ2-2; 12 bases align to TRBD2. The ends lost 1 base at V and 1 base at J; junction bases unmatched: 4. Germline V gene data show CDR1 as SGHVT and CDR2 as SQSDAQ. The CDR3 has 18 residues. CDR3 coding DNA: TGTGCCAGCAGCTTAGAACTAGCGGGGGGACTGAACACCGGGGAGCTGTTTTTT. Translating gives CASSLELAGGLNTGELFF.

In its sample, this clone was seen once. The chain has TRBV6-6 and TRBJ1-1, with a tentative D call TRBD1 (5 bases). The CDR3 spans 15 residues. The ends were cut back, 6 bases at V and 1 base at J, with 15 bases in the middle. Germline V gives CDR1 MNHNY, CDR2 SVGAGI (reference sequence). In DNA, the CDR3 is TGTGCCAGCAGAAGTTTAGGGGAGACGAACACTGAAGCTTTCTTT. Translated, it gives CASRSLGETNTEAFF.

The CDR3 reads CASSPTGWGETQYF. DNA of the CDR3: TGTGCCAGCAGCCCGACGGGATGGGGAGAGACCCAGTACTTC. The chain recombines TRBV6-5 with TRBJ2-5, with a tentative D call TRBD2 (5 bases). Trimming removed 6 bases from V and 4 bases from J, with 15 bases in between. The CDR3 extends over 14 amino acids. Germline loops: CDR1 MNHEY, CDR2 SVGAGI.

CDR3 sequence (DNA): TGTGCCAGCAGTTACTCTCTGGTGGGAGATACGCAGTATTTT. It yields the protein CASSYSLVGDTQYF. V gene TRBV6-6 combines with J gene TRBJ2-3; D is unclear. V was cut by 0 bases and J by 5 bases, with 9 bases left in between. CDR1 and CDR2 (germline): MNHNY, SVGAGI (reference sequence). CDR3 length equals 14 residues.

This clone was seen more than once but under ten times. CDR3 nucleotides: TGTGCCAGCAGCACCACCGGGACAGGGGACTCACCCCTCCACTTT. It specifies CASSTTGTGDSPLHF. The gene calls are TRBV9 and TRBJ1-6; 10 positions agree with TRBD1. CDR1 is SGDLS, CDR2 YYNGEE, per germline. The trim removed 4 bases at V and 10 bases at J, leaving 8 bases unmatched. This CDR3 spans 15 amino acids.

The genes are TRBV5-4 and TRBJ2-2; TRBD1 is a possible D gene (5 bases). The CDR3 has 15 residues. CDR1 SGHNT and CDR2 YYREEE come from the germline V gene (reference sequence). Trimming shortened V by 4 bases and J by 6 bases, and 16 bases separated the two germline ends. The CDR3 loop reads CASSPGHLGAGELFF. CDR3 in DNA: TGTGCCAGCAGCCCTGGACACCTGGGCGCCGGGGAGCTGTTTTTT.

The rearrangement uses TRBV5-4 and TRBJ2-5; 11 nucleotides match TRBD2. CDR3 length: 15 residues. The V segment lost 3 bases and the J segment 5 bases; nucleotides outside the gene matches: 6. Looked up from germline, CDR1 is SGHNT and CDR2 is YYREEE (reference sequence). CDR3 sequence: CASSWLAGGGETQYF. CDR3 nucleotides: TGTGCCAGCAGCTGGCTAGCGGGGGGCGGGGAGACCCAGTACTTC.

The chain is built from TRBV23-1 and TRBJ1-2; 7 bases line up with TRBD1. TRBV23-1 is an open reading frame whose function is uncertain. Trimming took 4 bases from V and 5 from J; bases not matched to a gene: 13. CDR3 length: 16 residues. The CDR3 DNA is TGCGCCAGCAGTCGGGCAGAACAGGGGATACATTATGGCTACACCTTC. Translation: CASSRAEQGIHYGYTF.

The chain has TRBV2 and TRBJ2-5; 8 bases are shared with TRBD2. The CDR3 contains 11 residues. J lost 5 bases, V lost 8 bases, and 1 base had no gene match. Germline CDR1 SNHLY, CDR2 FYNNEI. This CDR3 is CASREGETQYF. Written as DNA, the CDR3 is TGTGCCAGCCGGGAGGGGGAGACCCAGTACTTC.

The chain carries TRBV19 and TRBJ1-5; 10 nucleotides match TRBD1. Trimming at V came to 9 bases and at J to 1 base, leaving 15 bases not matched to a gene. Germline CDR1 is LNHDA and CDR2 is SQIVND (reference sequence). This CDR3 is 18 amino acids long. The chain's CDR3 is CASRMGQGTPRSNQPQHF. In DNA form, the CDR3 reads TGTGCCAGCAGAATGGGACAGGGGACCCCCCGGAGCAATCAGCCCCAGCATTTT.

The chain couples TRBV4-1 to TRBJ1-5; D call uncertain. This CDR3 contains 16 residues. With 3 bases removed from V and 1 base from J, the gap between germline ends came to 13 bases. Germline V gives CDR1 MGHRA, CDR2 YSYEKL. CDR3 region: CASSQTGGGSNQPQHF. CDR3 DNA sequence: TGCGCCAGCAGCCAGACGGGTGGTGGGAGCAATCAGCCCCAGCATTTT.

The rearrangement joins TRBV21-1 to TRBJ1-5. TRBV21-1 is a recognized pseudogene. This CDR3 has 16 amino acids. CDR3: CASSLWMRRGNQPQHF. As DNA, the CDR3 is TGTGCCAGCAGCCTATGGATGCGACGAGGCAATCAGCCCCAGCATTTT.

The chain links TRBV18 to TRBJ1-2; D gene uncertain. V was cut by 3 bases and J by 8 bases, with 10 bases left in between. CDR1 is KGHSH and CDR2 is LQKENI in the germline V gene. The CDR3 has 12 residues. The chain's CDR3 is CASSPEGVGYTF. In DNA form, the CDR3 reads TGTGCCAGCTCACCGGAGGGCGTAGGCTACACCTTC.

The V and J genes are TRBV6-1 and TRBJ2-5; 8 bases align to TRBD1. Germline trimming cut 7 bases from V and 4 bases from J; bases unmatched to any gene: 8. The CDR3 consists of 14 residues. CDR1 and CDR2 from the germline V gene are MNHNS and SASEGT. The CDR3 here is CASNPTGAGETQYF. CDR3 coding DNA: TGTGCCAGCAACCCGACAGGGGCCGGAGAGACCCAGTACTTC.

This chain joins TRBV5-1 and TRBJ1-2; 8 nucleotides line up with TRBD1. Germline CDR1 reads SGHRS; CDR2 reads YFSETQ. J lost 2 bases, V lost 1 base, and 10 bases had no gene match. There are 17 residues in the CDR3. In DNA form, the CDR3 reads TGCGCCAGCAGCTTGACGGGACAGGAGACAACGAACTATGGCTACACCTTC. Translated: CASSLTGQETTNYGYTF. Filled out from reference TRBV5-1 and TRBJ1-2, the complete variable domain reads KAGVTQTPRYLIKTRGQQVTLSCSPISGHRSVSWYQQTPGQGLQFLFEYFSETQRNKGNFPGRFSGRQFSNSRSEMNVSTLELGDSALYLCASSLTGQETTNYGYTFGSGTRLTVV.

The chain employs TRBV9 and TRBJ1-2; D possibly corresponds to TRBD1 (5 bases). The CDR3 is 15 residues long. V shed 4 bases and J shed 3 bases, with 16 bases lying between them. Germline CDR1 SGDLS, CDR2 YYNGEE. CDR3 protein: CASSPPGPTDYGYTF. CDR3 DNA: TGTGCCAGCAGCCCTCCGGGACCGACGGACTATGGCTACACCTTC.

The chain couples TRBV5-1 to TRBJ1-1; no firm D call. Germline V gene sequence: CDR1 SGHRS, CDR2 YFSETQ. CDR3 length equals 15 residues. Trimming stripped 0 bases from V and 3 bases from J, with 12 bases between. The CDR3 DNA reads as TGCGCCAGCAGCTTGGTGTCGGGGTCGGACACTGAAGCTTTCTTT. This translates into CASSLVSGSDTEAFF.

The V call is TRBV6-1, the J call TRBJ1-5; D ambiguous. This CDR3 spans 15 amino acids. The V end was cut by 6 bases, the J end by 1 base, with 13 bases between. Per germline, CDR1 MNHNS and CDR2 SASEGT. The CDR3 region is CASSLTEGSNQPQHF. In DNA, the CDR3 is TGTGCCAGCAGCCTTACCGAGGGAAGCAATCAGCCCCAGCATTTT.

J is TRBJ2-7 and V is TRBV28, with TRBD1 identical over 9 bases. Germline CDR1 and CDR2: MDHEN and SYDVKM. CDR3 size: 16 residues. V gave up 5 bases and J gave up 6 bases; unmatched junction bases: 14. The CDR3 spells CASSRPYRGRVSEQYV. The CDR3 region has the DNA TGTGCCAGCAGTAGGCCGTACAGGGGGCGCGTCTCCGAGCAGTACGTC.

CDR3: CASSLGESYEQYF. In nucleotides, the CDR3 is TGCGCCAGCAGCCTGGGGGAATCCTACGAGCAGTACTTC. The chain has TRBV5-1 and TRBJ2-7; either TRBD1 or TRBD2 may fit D (5 bases each). The CDR3 length is 13 residues. With 4 bases removed from V and 1 base from J, the gap between germline ends came to 9 bases. Per germline, CDR1 SGHRS and CDR2 YFSETQ.

The chain uses TRBV11-2 and TRBJ1-1, with a tentative D call TRBD1 (5 bases). Germline V lookup: CDR1 SGHAT, CDR2 FQNNGV. The CDR3 has 13 residues. V was clipped by 3 bases and J by 14 bases, with 19 bases between them. DNA of the CDR3: TGTGCCAGCAGCTTCCCCTCTGGGGCGGTTGTCTTCTTT. It specifies CASSFPSGAVVFF.

The J gene is TRBJ2-5, the V gene TRBV2; D possibly corresponds to TRBD1 (5 bases). The CDR3 has 14 residues. Trimming stripped 7 bases from V and 1 base from J, with 13 bases between. Germline V gene sequence: CDR1 SNHLY, CDR2 FYNNEI. Written as DNA, the CDR3 is TGTGCCAGCATTATGACAGTCCGCCAAGAGACCCAGTACTTC. As protein: CASIMTVRQETQYF.

V gene TRBV9 combines with J gene TRBJ2-3; D not certain. The CDR3 is 16 amino acids. Germline CDR1 SGDLS, CDR2 YYNGEE. Trimming left V 3 bases short and J 2 bases short, with 16 bases between. The CDR3 sequence is CASSGGSHQPTDTQYF. Written as DNA, the CDR3 is TGTGCCAGCAGCGGCGGCAGTCACCAGCCCACAGATACGCAGTATTTT.

The rearrangement joins TRBV11-2 to TRBJ1-2; 12 bases line up with TRBD1. CDR1 is SGHAT, CDR2 FQNNGV, per germline. CDR3 size: 11 residues. V trimming: 5 bases; J trimming: 14 bases; junction bases outside the gene matches: 3. DNA of the CDR3: TGTGCCAGCAGCCCGGGACAGGGGGCAACCTTC. This codes for CASSPGQGATF. Variable domain in full (rest from reference TRBV11-2 and TRBJ1-2): EAGVAQSPRYKIIEKRQSVAFWCNPISGHATLYWYQQILGQGPKLLIQFQNNGVVDDSQLPKDRFSAERLKGVDSTLKIQPAKLEDSAVYLCASSPGQGATFGSGTRLTVV.

This clone was counted between two and nine times. The chain links TRBV30 to TRBJ2-3; no firm D call. CDR1 and CDR2 (germline): GTSNPN, SVGIG (reference sequence). The V and J ends lost 0 bases and 0 bases respectively, with 13 bases between them. The CDR3 loop spans 16 amino acids. The CDR3 DNA sequence: TGTGCCTGGAGTGTAAAAAGGCTAGGAAGCACAGATACGCAGTATTTT. It codes for CAWSVKRLGSTDTQYF.

The V gene is TRBV6-6, the J gene TRBJ1-5; 7 bases match TRBD1. V shed 6 bases, J shed 0 bases, and the junction held 8 bases outside the gene matches. The germline V gene has CDR1 MNHNY and CDR2 SVGAGI (reference sequence). The length of the CDR3 is 16 residues. The CDR3, as DNA: TGTGCCAGCAGACCCGGGACAGATTATAGCAATCAGCCCCAGCATTTT. Translation: CASRPGTDYSNQPQHF.

The rearrangement links TRBV4-1 to TRBJ1-2; 7 bases line up with TRBD1. Germline trimming cut 1 base from V and 6 bases from J; bases unmatched to any gene: 8. Germline V gene lookup returns CDR1 MGHRA and CDR2 YSYEKL. There are 15 residues in the CDR3. CDR3 sequence reads: CASSQGQGSRDGYTF. DNA of the CDR3: TGCGCCAGCAGCCAAGGACAGGGAAGTAGGGATGGCTACACCTTC.